A single TCR beta chain is shown here with its context. Its antigen is as yet unknown. This sample is part of a study of OX40 agonist ivuxolimab in advanced cancers. Study summary: Dose-escalation patients' cancers were hepatocellular carcinoma, melanoma, renal cell or head and neck cancer.

The timepoints at which blood was sampled were baseline, cycle 4 day 1, and cycle 7 day 1. Notes on the study in general: There were, on average, more expanded clones in CD8+ T cells than in CD4+.

Using immunoSEQ multiplex PCR, the repertoire was profiled, and TCRdb retains in-frame clones only, with some absent. The sample gives tens of thousands of clones, 85% of which show up once; roughly 3.1% is in the top ten. The V gene's germline CDR1 is MNHNY and CDR2 SVGAGI (reference sequence). The trim removed 2 bases at V and 7 bases at J, leaving 7 bases unmatched. The CDR3 extends over 15 amino acids. The input for sequencing was CD4+ or CD8+ T cells sorted from blood, taken in a trial of the OX40 agonist ivuxolimab. The TCR comes from an adult with an advanced solid tumor such as melanoma, head and neck, liver or kidney cancer. This rearrangement joins TRBV6-6 to TRBJ2-1, with 8 bases identical to TRBD1. CDR3 residues: CASSYLIGQGNEQFF. The DNA of the CDR3 is TGTGCCAGCAGTTACCTTATTGGACAGGGTAATGAGCAGTTCTTC.